The clone carrying this T cell receptor beta chain came up a few times. The antigen remains undetermined. The data belong to a study of cytomegalovirus exposure and HLA in healthy donors. Per the germline V gene, CDR1 is SGDLS and CDR2 is YYNGEE. Trimming removed 0 bases from V and 0 bases from J, with 16 bases in between. The CDR3 runs 19 residues. Both 60 Vbeta primers and 13 Jbeta primers went into the PCR. Data came from immunoSEQ multiplex PCR; TCRdb stores just in-frame clones and leaves some out. This table has around 130,000 clones, about three quarters appearing once. Study-wide findings and caveats: An ancestry cluster, one associated with Asian ancestry, reportedly showed fewer N-insertions than the approximately 670-donor mean in a later analysis. Later, an analysis found that common viral pathogens appeared to be linked with several of the most significant clusters.

This rearrangement joins TRBV9 to TRBJ2-6; possible D gene TRBD1, 5 bases. The clonotype originates from a woman in her sixties or seventies in good health and CMV-seropositive. The sequencing sample was made of PBMCs. The CDR3 reads CASSVAITGPGSGANVLTF. For the CDR3, the DNA is TGTGCCAGCAGCGTAGCTATAACAGGCCCAGGCTCTGGGGCCAACGTCCTGACTTTC.